These 5 T cell receptor beta chains were all obtained from the same sample, sequenced in a study of blood T cell repertoires in COVID-19. Method: immunoSEQ multiplex PCR; TCRdb's copy keeps in-frame clones and lacks some. The sample comprises 130,000 to 150,000 clones, 85% of which are singletons, and about 2.6% rests with the top ten. Sequenced material: peripheral blood. The receptors come from a human donor with acute or convalescent COVID-19. The donor label of this sample is uncertain.

J is TRBJ2-7 and V is TRBV28; TRBD1 matches at 8 bases. CDR3 size: 16 residues. The germline gives CDR1 MDHEN, CDR2 SYDVKM. Trimming at V came to 7 bases and at J to 1 base, leaving 12 bases not matched to a gene. CDR3 region: CASKIGTGIPSYEQYF. CDR3 sequence (DNA): TGTGCCAGCAAAATCGGGACAGGCATCCCTTCCTACGAGCAGTACTTC. The full variable domain, completed using reference TRBV28 and TRBJ2-7, is DVKVTQSSRYLVKRTGEKVFLECVQDMDHENMFWYRQDPGLGLRLIYFSYDVKMKEKGDIPEGYSVSREKKERFSLILESASTNQTSMYLCASKIGTGIPSYEQYFGPGTRLTVT.

A remark on this clone: The junction departs from germline at one end; a sequencing error may be responsible. The chain has TRBV6-5 and TRBJ2-1; tentative D call: TRBD1 (5 bases). Germline CDR1 is MNHEY and CDR2 is SVGAGI. CDR3 length: 13 residues. CDR3 in amino acids: CASSSQGYTEQFF. The CDR3 DNA is TGTGCCAGCAGCAGCCAGGGTTACACTGAGCAGTTCTTC.

V is TRBV7-9 and J is TRBJ1-1; D is possibly TRBD1 (5 bases). V lost 5 bases, J lost 6 bases, and 13 bases lay in between. CDR3 length equals 13 residues. Per the germline V gene, CDR1 is SEHNR and CDR2 is FQNEAQ (reference sequence). CDR3 bases: TGTGCCAGCAGCCCATGGGGGGGACCTGAAGCTTTCTTT. Its translation: CASSPWGGPEAFF.

The chain uses TRBV19 and TRBJ2-3, with 10 bases identical to TRBD2. Germline lookup yields CDR1 LNHDA and CDR2 SQIVND (reference sequence). V was pared by 8 bases and J by 4 bases, with 6 bases of the junction left unmatched. The length of the CDR3 is 14 residues. DNA for the CDR3: TGTGCCAGTCACGAGCGGGGGGGCCCAGATACGCAGTATTTT. Translation: CASHERGGPDTQYF.

The CDR3 reads CAISLVQGLTGELFF. CDR3 bases: TGTGCCATCTCCCTCGTACAAGGACTCACCGGGGAGCTGTTTTTT. This chain uses TRBV10-3 with TRBJ2-2; D possibly corresponds to TRBD2 (5 bases). In germline, CDR1 is ENHRY, CDR2 SYGVKD. CDR3 length equals 15 residues. Trimming took 8 bases from V and 4 from J, leaving 17 bases between them.